The rows below give T cell receptor beta chains drawn from one sample of a study of graft-versus-host responses after intestinal transplantation. Their antigens remain unidentified. Produced via immunoSEQ multiplex PCR; TCRdb's table is partial and in-frame only. Of 45,000 to 65,000 clones in the sample, 94% were seen once. The specimen comprised unstimulated CD4+ T cells sorted from spleen or lymph node cells, sampled before transplant. Every receptor here comes from a human donor who was the organ donor for an intestinal transplant. CDR3s include the opening cysteine and the closing phenylalanine or tryptophan. Fields, in order: clone size, V gene, D gene, J gene, CDR3 DNA, CDR3 protein. A D gene is named only where the DNA matches it firmly. Expanded clones are given a class, and other clones once, few, many or no size at all.

abundance: .
v_gene: TRBV4-3
d_gene: .
j_gene: TRBJ1-6
CDR3nt: TGCGCCAGCAGGAAGGGGGAGAATAATTCACCCCTCCACTTT
CDR3aa: CASRKGENNSPLHF

abundance: .
v_gene: TRBV9
d_gene: .
j_gene: TRBJ2-1
CDR3nt: TGTGCCAGCAGCGTATCCCGACACCTCTCCTACAATGAGCAGTTCTTC
CDR3aa: CASSVSRHLSYNEQFF

abundance: .
v_gene: TRBV14
d_gene: .
j_gene: TRBJ2-5
CDR3nt: TGTGCCAGCAGCCCTAGAGGGAAAGAGACCCAGTACTTC
CDR3aa: CASSPRGKETQYF

abundance: once
v_gene: TRBV5-4
d_gene: .
j_gene: TRBJ2-3
CDR3nt: TGTGCCAGCAGCTTCCAGGGTTTCGCAGATACGCAGTATTTT
CDR3aa: CASSFQGFADTQYF

abundance: .
v_gene: TRBV11-1
d_gene: TRBD1
j_gene: TRBJ2-7
CDR3nt: TGTGCCAGCAGCCGCGGGACAGGCGACTACTACGAGCAGTACTTC
CDR3aa: CASSRGTGDYYEQYF

abundance: .
v_gene: TRBV5-4
d_gene: .
j_gene: TRBJ2-5
CDR3nt: TGTGCCAGCAGCTCCGCGGGGGCCCAAGAGACCCAGTACTTC
CDR3aa: CASSSAGAQETQYF

abundance: .
v_gene: TRBV4-1
d_gene: .
j_gene: TRBJ1-2
CDR3nt: TGCGCCAGCAGCCAAGTGTCGGCAGGGACCCTTTATGGCTACACCTTC
CDR3aa: CASSQVSAGTLYGYTF

abundance: .
v_gene: TRBV7-2
d_gene: .
j_gene: TRBJ2-2
CDR3nt: TGTGCCAGCAGCCGCGGACGGAACACCGGGGAGCTGTTTTTT
CDR3aa: CASSRGRNTGELFF

abundance: .
v_gene: TRBV9
d_gene: .
j_gene: TRBJ2-7
CDR3nt: TGTGCCAGCAGCGTTACAGGGACTGGGGAGCAGTACTTC
CDR3aa: CASSVTGTGEQYF

abundance: few
v_gene: TRBV5-1
d_gene: TRBD2
j_gene: TRBJ2-2
CDR3nt: TGCGCCAGCAGCTTAATAGCGGGGGGAAACACCGGGGAGCTGTTTTTT
CDR3aa: CASSLIAGGNTGELFF

abundance: once
v_gene: TRBV10-3
d_gene: .
j_gene: TRBJ2-7
CDR3nt: TGTGCCATCAGAGAGCCAGGGAGCTCCTACGAGCAGTACTTC
CDR3aa: CAIREPGSSYEQYF

abundance: .
v_gene: TRBV5-4
d_gene: .
j_gene: TRBJ2-5
CDR3nt: TGTGCCAGCAGCCAAGAGGCAGGCCGCCCAGAGACCCAGTACTTC
CDR3aa: CASSQEAGRPETQYF

abundance: .
v_gene: TRBV6-1
d_gene: TRBD1
j_gene: TRBJ1-2
CDR3nt: TGTGCCAGCAGTGAAGGGTTCGCAGGGGGGAACTATGGCTACACCTTC
CDR3aa: CASSEGFAGGNYGYTF

abundance: .
v_gene: TRBV7-2
d_gene: TRBD2
j_gene: TRBJ2-7
CDR3nt: TGTGCCAGCAGCTTAGGACTAGCGGGGGGTATCTACGAGCAGTACTTC
CDR3aa: CASSLGLAGGIYEQYF

abundance: .
v_gene: TRBV7-2
d_gene: .
j_gene: TRBJ2-3
CDR3nt: TGTGCCAGCAGACGGGGCTATAAGTTCGATACGCAGTATTTT
CDR3aa: CASRRGYKFDTQYF

abundance: .
v_gene: TRBV18
d_gene: TRBD1
j_gene: TRBJ1-3
CDR3nt: TGTGCCAGCTCACCTGACAGGGCTGACACCATATATTTT
CDR3aa: CASSPDRADTIYF

abundance: few
v_gene: TRBV7-8
d_gene: .
j_gene: TRBJ1-2
CDR3nt: TGTGCCAGCAGCTCCCCCTTCAACTATGGCTACACCTTC
CDR3aa: CASSSPFNYGYTF

abundance: .
v_gene: TRBV7-9
d_gene: .
j_gene: TRBJ2-7
CDR3nt: TGTGCCAGCAGCGTAGGCGGTGGCCACGAGCAGTACTTC
CDR3aa: CASSVGGGHEQYF

abundance: .
v_gene: TRBV5-4
d_gene: .
j_gene: TRBJ1-3
CDR3nt: TGTGCCAGCAGCGGCGGGATCTCTGGAAACACCATATATTTT
CDR3aa: CASSGGISGNTIYF

abundance: .
v_gene: TRBV15
d_gene: .
j_gene: TRBJ1-6
CDR3nt: TGTGCCACCAGCAGAGAGGGCTCCTATAATTCACCCCTCCACTTT
CDR3aa: CATSREGSYNSPLHF

abundance: .
v_gene: TRBV5-4
d_gene: TRBD1
j_gene: TRBJ1-6
CDR3nt: TGTGCCAGCAGCTTGTGGACAGGGAATAATTCACCCCTCCACTTT
CDR3aa: CASSLWTGNNSPLHF

abundance: .
v_gene: TRBV10-3
d_gene: .
j_gene: TRBJ2-7
CDR3nt: TGTGCCATCAGTTACGGACTGACCGAGCTCCACGAGCAGTACTTC
CDR3aa: CAISYGLTELHEQYF

abundance: .
v_gene: TRBV18
d_gene: .
j_gene: TRBJ2-7
CDR3nt: TGTGCCAGCTCACCAGGGGATACTTACGAGCAGTACTTC
CDR3aa: CASSPGDTYEQYF

abundance: .
v_gene: TRBV7-9
d_gene: TRBD1
j_gene: TRBJ2-6
CDR3nt: TGTGCCAGCAGCCCTGGCGACAGGGCAATCTCTGGGGCCAACGTCCTGACTTTC
CDR3aa: CASSPGDRAISGANVLTF

abundance: .
v_gene: TRBV27
d_gene: .
j_gene: TRBJ2-5
CDR3nt: TGTGCCAGCAGCACCCGGACAGAAAGAGGACAGGAGACCCAGTACTTC
CDR3aa: CASSTRTERGQETQYF

abundance: .
v_gene: TRBV5-3
d_gene: .
j_gene: TRBJ2-7
CDR3nt: TGTGCCAGAAGCTTGGAGGCAGGGCGCTACGAGCAGTACTTC
CDR3aa: CARSLEAGRYEQYF

abundance: few
v_gene: TRBV6-6
d_gene: .
j_gene: TRBJ1-6
CDR3nt: TGTGCCAGCAGTTACTCGAATTTTTCACCCCTCCACTTT
CDR3aa: CASSYSNFSPLHF

abundance: .
v_gene: TRBV5-4
d_gene: .
j_gene: TRBJ1-5
CDR3nt: TGTGCCAGCAGCTTAGCAGGGCAGCCCCAGCATTTT
CDR3aa: CASSLAGQPQHF

abundance: .
v_gene: TRBV2
d_gene: .
j_gene: TRBJ1-1
CDR3nt: TGTGCCAGCACCGACCAGGGAATCGACACTGAAGCTTTCTTT
CDR3aa: CASTDQGIDTEAFF

abundance: .
v_gene: TRBV7-9
d_gene: TRBD1
j_gene: TRBJ2-2
CDR3nt: TGTGCCAGCAGCTTATGGGGACAGGGAACCGGGGAGCTGTTTTTT
CDR3aa: CASSLWGQGTGELFF

abundance: .
v_gene: TRBV7-3
d_gene: .
j_gene: TRBJ2-1
CDR3nt: TGTGCCAGCAGCCTAGTCGGCGCCGAGCAGTTCTTC
CDR3aa: CASSLVGAEQFF

abundance: .
v_gene: TRBV5-1
d_gene: .
j_gene: TRBJ1-4
CDR3nt: TGCGCCAGCAAACAGGGAGCTAATGAAAAACTGTTTTTT
CDR3aa: CASKQGANEKLFF

abundance: .
v_gene: TRBV4-1
d_gene: .
j_gene: TRBJ2-5
CDR3nt: TGCGCCAGCAGCCAATTAGGCGAGGGAGAGACCCAGTACTTC
CDR3aa: CASSQLGEGETQYF

abundance: once
v_gene: TRBV5-4
d_gene: TRBD1
j_gene: TRBJ1-4
CDR3nt: TGTGCCAGCAGCCTCCGGACAGGTGCTAATGAAAAACTGTTTTTT
CDR3aa: CASSLRTGANEKLFF

abundance: .
v_gene: TRBV5-4
d_gene: .
j_gene: TRBJ2-7
CDR3nt: TGTGCCAGCAGCTTGGCCACAGGCCTAGCCTACGAGCAGTACTTC
CDR3aa: CASSLATGLAYEQYF

abundance: .
v_gene: TRBV7-2
d_gene: TRBD2
j_gene: TRBJ2-7
CDR3nt: TGTGCCAGCAGCTCCATAATACTAGCGGGGGGGCCCCACGAGCAGTACTTC
CDR3aa: CASSSIILAGGPHEQYF

abundance: .
v_gene: TRBV5-1
d_gene: .
j_gene: TRBJ2-3
CDR3nt: TGCGCCAGCAGCCCCCCCGGAGGGTACACAGATACGCAGTATTTT
CDR3aa: CASSPPGGYTDTQYF

abundance: .
v_gene: TRBV10-3
d_gene: .
j_gene: TRBJ2-5
CDR3nt: TGTGCCATCAGCCCAACGGGGGAGGAGACCCAGTACTTC
CDR3aa: CAISPTGEETQYF

abundance: .
v_gene: TRBV27
d_gene: .
j_gene: TRBJ2-5
CDR3nt: TGTGCCAGCAGTTTCGGGTTTCAAGAGACCCAGTACTTC
CDR3aa: CASSFGFQETQYF

abundance: .
v_gene: TRBV9
d_gene: .
j_gene: TRBJ2-1
CDR3nt: TGTGCCAGCAGCGTAGAGGGCGGCTCCTACAATGAGCAGTTCTTC
CDR3aa: CASSVEGGSYNEQFF

abundance: .
v_gene: TRBV28
d_gene: .
j_gene: TRBJ1-6
CDR3nt: TGTGCCAGCCGCCCCGGACGGAAGAATTCACCCCTCCACTTT
CDR3aa: CASRPGRKNSPLHF

abundance: .
v_gene: TRBV7-2
d_gene: TRBD2
j_gene: TRBJ2-3
CDR3nt: TGTGCCAGCAGCCCCAGCGGGGGTCGTACGCAGTATTTT
CDR3aa: CASSPSGGRTQYF

abundance: .
v_gene: TRBV6-5
d_gene: .
j_gene: TRBJ2-1
CDR3nt: TGTGCCAGCAGTTCGGGACTTAGCTCCTACAATGAGCAGTTCTTC
CDR3aa: CASSSGLSSYNEQFF

abundance: few
v_gene: TRBV5-1
d_gene: TRBD2
j_gene: TRBJ2-1
CDR3nt: TGCGCCAGCAGCTTGGAGGCGGGGGGGAACCCTAAATACAATGAGCAGTTCTTC
CDR3aa: CASSLEAGGNPKYNEQFF

abundance: once
v_gene: TRBV11-1
d_gene: TRBD2
j_gene: TRBJ2-3
CDR3nt: TGTGCCAGCAGCTTTAGACTAGCGGGGGGGCCGGATACGCAGTATTTT
CDR3aa: CASSFRLAGGPDTQYF

abundance: .
v_gene: TRBV9
d_gene: .
j_gene: TRBJ2-1
CDR3nt: TGTGCCAGCAGCGTTAGCGGCAGCTCCTACAATGAGCAGTTCTTC
CDR3aa: CASSVSGSSYNEQFF

abundance: .
v_gene: TRBV5-6
d_gene: .
j_gene: TRBJ1-2
CDR3nt: TGTGCCAGCAGATCCGCTAACTATGGCTACACCTTC
CDR3aa: CASRSANYGYTF

abundance: .
v_gene: TRBV2
d_gene: .
j_gene: TRBJ1-1
CDR3nt: TGTGCCAGCAGTGAATTTAGAGGGAACACTGAAGCTTTCTTT
CDR3aa: CASSEFRGNTEAFF

abundance: once
v_gene: TRBV28
d_gene: .
j_gene: TRBJ1-4
CDR3nt: TGTGCCAGCAGTTCCCCGACAGTAACTAATGAAAAACTGTTTTTT
CDR3aa: CASSSPTVTNEKLFF

abundance: .
v_gene: TRBV29-1
d_gene: TRBD1
j_gene: TRBJ1-4
CDR3nt: TGCAGCGTGGGACAGGGGCATGAAAAACTGTTTTTT
CDR3aa: CSVGQGHEKLFF

abundance: .
v_gene: TRBV5-1
d_gene: .
j_gene: TRBJ2-7
CDR3nt: TGCGCCAGCAGCTTGGAGGGGGCGTGGCGGGGGGCCCTCCCCTACTACGAGCAGTACTTC
CDR3aa: CASSLEGAWRGALPYYEQYF

abundance: few
v_gene: TRBV7-2
d_gene: .
j_gene: TRBJ2-7
CDR3nt: TGTGCCAGCAGCTTAGGAGGGGCTGGGTACGAGCAGTACTTC
CDR3aa: CASSLGGAGYEQYF

abundance: .
v_gene: TRBV4-3
d_gene: .
j_gene: TRBJ1-6
CDR3nt: TGCGCCAGCAGCCAAACAGGGAGGGATTCACCCCTCCACTTT
CDR3aa: CASSQTGRDSPLHF

abundance: .
v_gene: TRBV11-2
d_gene: TRBD1
j_gene: TRBJ1-6
CDR3nt: TGTGCCAGCAGTCCCCTCCAGGGGGCTAATTCACCCCTCCACTTT
CDR3aa: CASSPLQGANSPLHF

abundance: .
v_gene: TRBV7-9
d_gene: .
j_gene: TRBJ1-1
CDR3nt: TGTGCCAGCAGCTTTTCTGGGGGCCCCACTGAAGCTTTCTTT
CDR3aa: CASSFSGGPTEAFF

abundance: .
v_gene: TRBV7-8
d_gene: .
j_gene: TRBJ1-2
CDR3nt: TGTGCCAGCAGCTTAGGGGACGGTGGCTACACCTTC
CDR3aa: CASSLGDGGYTF

abundance: .
v_gene: TRBV18
d_gene: .
j_gene: TRBJ1-1
CDR3nt: TGTGCCAGCTCATTCTCACAATCGACAGCGATGGACACTGAAGCTTTCTTT
CDR3aa: CASSFSQSTAMDTEAFF

abundance: .
v_gene: TRBV11-3
d_gene: TRBD1
j_gene: TRBJ1-1
CDR3nt: TGTGCCAGCAGCTTAGATCCAGGGGGAACTGAAGCTTTCTTT
CDR3aa: CASSLDPGGTEAFF

abundance: .
v_gene: TRBV7-2
d_gene: TRBD1
j_gene: TRBJ1-1
CDR3nt: TGTGCCAGCAGCTCCACAGGGGTGGGCACTGAAGCTTTCTTT
CDR3aa: CASSSTGVGTEAFF

abundance: few
v_gene: TRBV14
d_gene: .
j_gene: TRBJ1-2
CDR3nt: TGTGCCAGCAGCCAAGGGAGACAGCGGGGCTACACCTTC
CDR3aa: CASSQGRQRGYTF